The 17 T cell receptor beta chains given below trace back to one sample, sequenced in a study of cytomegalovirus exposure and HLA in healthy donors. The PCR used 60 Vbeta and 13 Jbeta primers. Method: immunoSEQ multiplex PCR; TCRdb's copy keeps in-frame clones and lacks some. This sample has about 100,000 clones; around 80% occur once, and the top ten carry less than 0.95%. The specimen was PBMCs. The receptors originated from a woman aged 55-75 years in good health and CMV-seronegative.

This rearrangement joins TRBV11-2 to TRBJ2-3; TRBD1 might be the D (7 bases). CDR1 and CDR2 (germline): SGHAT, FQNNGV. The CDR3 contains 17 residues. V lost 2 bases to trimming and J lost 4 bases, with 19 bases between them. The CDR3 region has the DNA TGTGCCAGCAGCTTAAGGGGAGGAGGGGGCGGCCCAGATACGCAGTATTTT. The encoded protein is CASSLRGGGGGPDTQYF.

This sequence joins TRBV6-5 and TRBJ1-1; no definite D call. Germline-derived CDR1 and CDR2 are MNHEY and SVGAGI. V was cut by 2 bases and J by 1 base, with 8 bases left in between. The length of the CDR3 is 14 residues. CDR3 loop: CASSYAGSNTEAFF. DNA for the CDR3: TGTGCCAGCAGTTACGCAGGATCGAACACTGAAGCTTTCTTT.

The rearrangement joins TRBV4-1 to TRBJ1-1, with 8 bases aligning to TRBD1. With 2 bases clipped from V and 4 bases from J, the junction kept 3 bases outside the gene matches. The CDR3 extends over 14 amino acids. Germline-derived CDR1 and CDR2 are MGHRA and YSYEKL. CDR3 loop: CASSQFTGGTEAFF. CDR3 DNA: TGCGCCAGCAGCCAATTCACAGGGGGCACTGAAGCTTTCTTT.

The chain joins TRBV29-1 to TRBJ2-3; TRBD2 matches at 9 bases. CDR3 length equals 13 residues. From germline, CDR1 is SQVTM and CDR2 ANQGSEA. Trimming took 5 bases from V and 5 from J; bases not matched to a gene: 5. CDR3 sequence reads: CSVLGLAEDTQYF. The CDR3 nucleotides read TGCAGCGTTCTGGGACTAGCCGAAGATACGCAGTATTTT.

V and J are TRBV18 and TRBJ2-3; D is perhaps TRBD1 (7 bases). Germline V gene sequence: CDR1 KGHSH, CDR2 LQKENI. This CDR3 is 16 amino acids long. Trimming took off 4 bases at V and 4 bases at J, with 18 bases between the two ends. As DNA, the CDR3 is TGTGCCAGCTCACTCGCGGGACAGTCGAGCCCAGATACGCAGTATTTT. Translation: CASSLAGQSSPDTQYF. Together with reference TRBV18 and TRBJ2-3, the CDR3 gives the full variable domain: NAGVMQNPRHLVRRRGQEARLRCSPMKGHSHVYWYRQLPEEGLKFMVYLQKENIIDESGMPKERFSAEFPKEGPSILRIQQVVRGDSAAYFCASSLAGQSSPDTQYFGPGTRLTVL.

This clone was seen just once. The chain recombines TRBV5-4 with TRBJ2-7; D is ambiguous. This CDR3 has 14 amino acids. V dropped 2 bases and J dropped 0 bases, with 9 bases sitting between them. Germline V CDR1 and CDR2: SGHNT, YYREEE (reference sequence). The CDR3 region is CASSFESSSYEQYF. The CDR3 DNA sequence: TGTGCCAGCAGCTTTGAGTCCTCCTCCTACGAGCAGTACTTC.

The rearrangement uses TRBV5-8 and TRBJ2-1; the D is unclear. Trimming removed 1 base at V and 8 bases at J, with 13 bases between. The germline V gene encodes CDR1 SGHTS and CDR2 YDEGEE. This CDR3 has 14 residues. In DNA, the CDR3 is TGTGCCAGCAGCTTGAGGCAAGCGAGAGATGAGCAGTTCTTC. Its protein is CASSLRQARDEQFF.

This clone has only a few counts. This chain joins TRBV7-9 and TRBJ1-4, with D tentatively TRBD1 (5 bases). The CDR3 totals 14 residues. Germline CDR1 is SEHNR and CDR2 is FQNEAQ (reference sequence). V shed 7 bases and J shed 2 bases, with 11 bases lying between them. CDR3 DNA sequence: TGTGCCAGCACTGGGGGGGGGACTAATGAAAAACTGTTTTTT. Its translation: CASTGGGTNEKLFF.

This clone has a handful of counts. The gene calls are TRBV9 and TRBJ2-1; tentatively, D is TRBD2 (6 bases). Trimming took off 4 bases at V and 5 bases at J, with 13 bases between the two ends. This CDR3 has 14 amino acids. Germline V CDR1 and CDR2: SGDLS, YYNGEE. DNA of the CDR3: TGTGCCAGCAGCCTTGGAGGGCCCAACAATGAGCAGTTCTTC. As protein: CASSLGGPNNEQFF.

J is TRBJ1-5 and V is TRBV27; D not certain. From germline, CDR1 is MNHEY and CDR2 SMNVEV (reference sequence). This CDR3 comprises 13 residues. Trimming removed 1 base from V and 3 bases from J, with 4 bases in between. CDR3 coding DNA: TGTGCCAGCAGTTTATACTTCAATCAGCCCCAGCATTTT. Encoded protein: CASSLYFNQPQHF.

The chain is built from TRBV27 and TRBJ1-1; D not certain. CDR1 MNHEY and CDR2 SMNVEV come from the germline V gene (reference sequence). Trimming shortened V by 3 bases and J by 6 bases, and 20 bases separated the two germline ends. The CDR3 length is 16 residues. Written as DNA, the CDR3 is TGTGCCAGCAGTTTGACACCTCTTTCCCTGGGCGCTGAAGCTTTCTTT. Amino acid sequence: CASSLTPLSLGAEAFF.

CDR3 protein: CASSQTVANYGYTF. DNA for the CDR3: TGTGCCAGCAGTCAGACTGTAGCTAACTATGGCTACACCTTC. The chain has TRBV7-2 and TRBJ1-2; no clear D. Trimming shortened V by 6 bases and J by 0 bases, and 11 bases separated the two germline ends. The CDR3 has 14 amino acids. Germline CDR1 SGHTA, CDR2 FQGNSA.

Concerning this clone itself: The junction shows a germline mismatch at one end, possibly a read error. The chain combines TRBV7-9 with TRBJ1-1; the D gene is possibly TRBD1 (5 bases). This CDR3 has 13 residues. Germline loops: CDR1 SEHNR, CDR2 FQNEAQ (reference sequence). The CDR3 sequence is CSSSFQGATEAFF. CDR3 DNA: TGTTCCAGCAGCTTTCAAGGGGCCACTGAAGCTTTCTTT.

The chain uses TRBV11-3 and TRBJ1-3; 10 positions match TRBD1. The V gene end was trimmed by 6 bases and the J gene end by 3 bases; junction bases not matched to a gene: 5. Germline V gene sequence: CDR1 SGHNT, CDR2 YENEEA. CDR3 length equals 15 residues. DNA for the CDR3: TGTGCCAGCAGGAGACAGGGGGCGGTTGGAAACACCATATATTTT. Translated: CASRRQGAVGNTIYF.

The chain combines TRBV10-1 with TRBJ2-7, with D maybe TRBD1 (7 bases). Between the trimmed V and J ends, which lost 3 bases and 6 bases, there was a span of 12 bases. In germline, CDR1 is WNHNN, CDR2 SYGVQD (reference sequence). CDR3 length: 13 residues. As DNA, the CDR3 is TGCGCCAGCAGTGACCGACAGGGAGGCGAGCAGTACTTC. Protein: CASSDRQGGEQYF.

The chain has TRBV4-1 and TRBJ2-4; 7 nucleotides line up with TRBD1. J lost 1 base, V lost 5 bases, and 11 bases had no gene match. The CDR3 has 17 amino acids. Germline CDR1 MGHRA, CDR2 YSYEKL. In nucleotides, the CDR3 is TGCGCCAGCAGCGAGCAGGGGACAGCGAATGCCAAAAACATTCAGTACTTC. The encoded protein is CASSEQGTANAKNIQYF.

DNA of the CDR3: TGTGCCATCAGTGAACAGGGAGATACGCAGTATTTT. It is translated as CAISEQGDTQYF. The chain employs TRBV10-3 and TRBJ2-3; weak D call: TRBD1 (6 bases). The CDR3 spans 12 residues. Germline loops: CDR1 ENHRY, CDR2 SYGVKD. The germline V and J ends were trimmed by 3 bases and 5 bases, with 6 bases remaining between them.